The clone carrying this T cell receptor beta chain was recorded a few times. Its target is not known. The germline V gene has CDR1 SGDLS and CDR2 YYNGEE. This CDR3 region has 16 residues. The V and J ends lost 5 bases and 2 bases, in that order; junction bases with no gene match: 9. Amplification by 5'RACE using constant-segment primers produced TCR alpha and TCR beta cDNA libraries that carried sample barcodes and UMIs. Using its own MiXCR run on the 5' RACE reads, TCRdb lists one record per CDR3 protein. The sample carries just over 300,000 distinct CDR3 sequences, just under 20% recorded once. The sample belongs to a study of T-cell memory formation after mild COVID-19. For the study at large: Across donors, TCR clusters were largely donor specific.

Notes on the study in general: Pre-infection memory contained some responding clones, which suggested that cross-reactive memory had joined. Researchers report contracting CD4+ clones mostly in CM and EM, with CD8+ clones in EMRA.

The sample consisted of PBMCs or a T cell subset sorted from them (not recorded which). The chain uses TRBV9 and TRBJ1-3, with 8 positions matching TRBD1. The TCR was taken from a young man who had mild COVID-19 (a few samples of this study predate the infection). Cell type and time point are not known. CDR3 loop: CASSPTGGATGNTIYF. The CDR3 DNA sequence: TGTGCCAGCAGTCCTACAGGGGGAGCAACTGGAAACACCATATATTTT. Filled out from reference TRBV9 and TRBJ1-3, the complete variable domain reads DSGVTQTPKHLITATGQRVTLRCSPRSGDLSVYWYQQSLDQGLQFLIQYYNGEERAKGNILERFSAQQFPDLHSELNLSSLELGDSALYFCASSPTGGATGNTIYFGEGSWLTVV.